This T cell receptor (beta chain) was observed in a study of glioma-infiltrating T cells after dendritic cell vaccination. As for the study in general: Samples are from glioblastoma patients in Phase I and II dendritic cell vaccine trials.

Primers: 60 V beta forward and 13 J beta reverse. This table comes from immunoSEQ multiplex PCR, and its TCRdb copy is limited to in-frame clones, with some not included. The table records 95,000 to 110,000 clones, about four fifths of them present only once. The V segment lost 6 bases and the J segment 1 base; nucleotides outside the gene matches: 5. Germline V gene data show CDR1 as MNHEY and CDR2 as SVGAGI. This CDR3 is 14 amino acids long. The specimen comprised blood, sampled before dendritic cell vaccination. The sequence was collected from a human donor with glioblastoma. The V and J genes are TRBV6-5 and TRBJ2-7, with 8 bases lining up with TRBD1. The CDR3 here is CASRIDRGSYEQYF. In DNA form, the CDR3 reads TGTGCCAGCAGGATAGACAGGGGTTCCTACGAGCAGTACTTC.